The 25 T cell receptor beta chains listed next were all sequenced from one sample in a study of T cells in Graves' hyperthyroidism and ophthalmopathy. RNA transcripts served as the template for amplifying TCR beta CDR3 regions. HTBI primers were the set used in a first-round RT-PCR of the TCR CDR3. TCRdb re-called the multiplex PCR reads with MiXCR, one entry per CDR3 protein. The table lists approximately 630,000 distinct CDR3 sequences, roughly 17% of them singletons. Sequenced: blood. The source is a woman aged 30 to 39 with Graves' hyperthyroidism.

This clonotype was recorded many times. The V gene is TRBV7-2, the J gene TRBJ2-7; no reliable D call. Trimming took off 6 bases at V and 2 bases at J, with 8 bases between the two ends. CDR3 size: 12 residues. Germline V CDR1 and CDR2: SGHTA, FQGNSA. The CDR3 loop reads CASRGFTYEQYF. The DNA of the CDR3 is TGTGCCAGCAGGGGCTTCACCTACGAGCAGTACTTC.

With regard to this clonotype: A much bigger clone sits one base away, suggesting this may be a read error. The rearrangement uses TRBV28 and TRBJ1-5; D not resolved. The CDR3 consists of 13 residues. Looked up from germline, CDR1 is MDHEN and CDR2 is SYDVKM. Trimming stripped 6 bases from V and 4 bases from J, with 10 bases between. CDR3 amino acids: CASSRPGNQPQHF. The CDR3 region has the DNA TGTGCCAGCAGCCGTCCTGGGAATCAGCCCCAGCATTTT. Full variable domain (missing parts from reference TRBV28 and TRBJ1-5): DVKVTQSSRYLVKRTGEKVFLECVQDMDHENMFWYRQDPGLGLRLIYFSYDVKMKEKGDIPEGYSVSREKKERFSLILESASTNQTSMYLCASSRPGNQPQHFGDGTRLSIL.

At least ten counts were recorded for this clonotype. The CDR3 DNA reads TGTGCCAGCAGCCCTGGTCCGGGACTGCTAGAAGAGACCCAGTACTTC. This codes for CASSPGPGLLEETQYF. J is TRBJ2-5 and V is TRBV11-2; possible D gene TRBD2, 6 bases. CDR1 SGHAT and CDR2 FQNNGV come from the germline V gene. With 5 bases removed from V and 3 bases from J, the gap between germline ends came to 19 bases. This CDR3 comprises 16 residues.

This clonotype has more than one count but fewer than ten. The rearrangement uses TRBV14 and TRBJ2-3; 7 nucleotides line up with TRBD2. Germline CDR1 and CDR2: SGHDN and FVKESK. CDR3 length equals 18 residues. Trimming cost V 1 base and J 3 bases; bases outside gene matches: 13. CDR3 bases: TGTGCCAGCAGCCAAGTGAAGGCCCCCAGCGGGATTACAGATACGCAGTATTTT. This encodes CASSQVKAPSGITDTQYF. The whole variable domain, filled in from reference TRBV14 and TRBJ2-3, reads EAGVTQFPSHSVIEKGQTVTLRCDPISGHDNLYWYRRVMGKEIKFLLHFVKESKQDESGMPNNRFLAERTGGTYSTLKVQPAELEDSGVYFCASSQVKAPSGITDTQYFGPGTRLTVL.

In this sample, this clonotype turned up a few times. The chain carries TRBV9 and TRBJ1-1, with a weak D call TRBD1 (5 bases). Germline V lookup: CDR1 SGDLS, CDR2 YYNGEE. There are 13 residues in the CDR3. The V and J ends lost 6 bases and 4 bases respectively, with 13 bases between them. CDR3 bases: TGTGCCAGCAATTCAGTAAGGGGCACTGAAGCTTTCTTT. Protein: CASNSVRGTEAFF. Full variable domain (remainder filled in from reference TRBV9 and TRBJ1-1): DSGVTQTPKHLITATGQRVTLRCSPRSGDLSVYWYQQSLDQGLQFLIQYYNGEERAKGNILERFSAQQFPDLHSELNLSSLELGDSALYFCASNSVRGTEAFFGQGTRLTVV.

This rearrangement joins TRBV6-2 or TRBV6-3 to TRBJ2-2; 9 bases fit TRBD1. The CDR3 length is 15 residues. V shed 7 bases and J 6 bases; nucleotides not matched to a gene: 9. CDR1 is MNHEY and CDR2 is SVGEGT in the germline V gene. CDR3 protein: CASNRPGQGAGELFF. The DNA for the CDR3 is TGTGCCAGCAACCGACCGGGACAGGGAGCCGGGGAGCTGTTTTTT.

This chain uses TRBV29-1 with TRBJ2-3, with TRBD2 matching 12 bases. The J segment lost 3 bases and the V segment lost 2 bases, leaving 12 bases of the junction unmatched. CDR1 is SQVTM, CDR2 ANQGSEA, per germline. The CDR3 runs 18 residues. The CDR3 here is CSVEFRLAGGPRTDTQYF. As DNA, the CDR3 is TGCAGCGTTGAATTTAGGCTAGCGGGAGGGCCTCGGACAGATACGCAGTATTTT.

This clonotype appeared many times. This rearrangement joins TRBV12-3 or TRBV12-4 to TRBJ1-1; D is unresolved. This CDR3 has 14 amino acids. Trimming removed 3 bases at V and 0 bases at J, with 8 bases between. The CDR3 coding sequence is TGTGCCAGCAGTTTGATCGGGGTGAACACTGAAGCTTTCTTT. Translating gives CASSLIGVNTEAFF.

This chain connects TRBV19 to TRBJ1-5; a weak D match, TRBD1 (5 bases). With 10 bases removed from V and 0 bases from J, the gap between germline ends came to 10 bases. This CDR3 spans 13 amino acids. Germline V gene sequence: CDR1 LNHDA, CDR2 SQIVND (reference sequence). Written as DNA, the CDR3 is TGTGCCACCCAGGGATTTAGCAATCAGCCCCAGCATTTT. Amino acids: CATQGFSNQPQHF.

This clonotype was counted ten times or more. The genes are TRBV28 and TRBJ1-2; no clear D. Per germline, CDR1 MDHEN and CDR2 SYDVKM. The CDR3 is made up of 12 amino acids. Trimming left V 6 bases short and J 6 bases short, with 11 bases between. CDR3 DNA sequence: TGTGCCAGCAGCCCCGACATTAATGGCTACACCTTC. Its translation: CASSPDINGYTF.

The sample holds a few counts of this clonotype. This chain joins TRBV7-6 and TRBJ1-1; D remains ambiguous. From germline, CDR1 is SGHVS and CDR2 FNYEAQ. V shed 5 bases and J shed 0 bases, with 13 bases lying between them. This CDR3 has 15 amino acids. The DNA of the CDR3 is TGTGCCAGCAGCACCCTGACGGGGATGAACACTGAAGCTTTCTTT. The encoded protein is CASSTLTGMNTEAFF. The full variable domain, in which reference TRBV7-6 and TRBJ1-1 provide the parts outside the CDR3, is GAGVSQSPRYKVTKRGQDVALRCDPISGHVSLYWYRQALGQGPEFLTYFNYEAQQDKSGLPNDRFSAERPEGSISTLTIQRTEQRDSAMYRCASSTLTGMNTEAFFGQGTRLTVV.

The rearrangement links TRBV12-3 or TRBV12-4 to TRBJ2-2; D may be TRBD2 (5 bases). CDR3 length: 14 residues. V lost 6 bases and J 4 bases, leaving 12 bases between the germline ends. CDR3 DNA: TGTGCCAGCAGGCCCTCGAGCGGCACCGGGGAGCTGTTTTTT. It codes for CASRPSSGTGELFF.

This clonotype was picked up many times. V and J are TRBV12-3 or TRBV12-4 and TRBJ2-5; 7 bases line up with TRBD2. J gave up 2 bases and V 8 bases, and 5 bases lay outside the gene matches. The CDR3 extends over 13 amino acids. CDR3 bases: TGTGCCAGCCTGGGAGGGAAACAAGAGACCCAGTACTTC. This codes for CASLGGKQETQYF.

Worth noting for this clonotype: A much larger clonotype is one base distant, so this may be a read error. The rearrangement joins TRBV6-1 to TRBJ2-5; tentatively, D is TRBD2 (6 bases). CDR1 is MNHNS and CDR2 is SASEGT in the germline V gene. V lost 5 bases to trimming and J lost 5 bases, with 21 bases between them. The CDR3 has 16 amino acids. The CDR3 reads CASSPSWPSRGETQYF. CDR3 nucleotide sequence: TGTGCCAGCAGTCCGTCTTGGCCATCCCGGGGGGAGACCCAGTACTTC.

The chain is built from TRBV10-3 and TRBJ2-7; TRBD2 matches 7 bases. The CDR3 consists of 12 residues. V shed 6 bases, J shed 6 bases, and the junction held 5 bases outside the gene matches. The germline V gene encodes CDR1 ENHRY and CDR2 SYGVKD. The CDR3 nucleotides read TGTGCCATCAGCCTTGCGGGGGTCGAGCAGTACTTC. Translation gives CAISLAGVEQYF.

This clonotype was seen at least ten times. V gene TRBV2 combines with J gene TRBJ2-5; D unresolved. Trimming took off 1 base at V and 5 bases at J, with 8 bases between the two ends. The CDR3 sequence is 13 residues long. Germline V gene sequence: CDR1 SNHLY, CDR2 FYNNEI. CDR3 DNA: TGTGCCAGCAGTGAAGGGATCAGGGAGACCCAGTACTTC. This sequence encodes CASSEGIRETQYF.

There are many counts of this clonotype. CDR3 amino acids: CATSEREKYRGFSYGYTF. The CDR3 coding sequence is TGTGCCACCAGTGAAAGGGAGAAATACAGGGGGTTCAGCTATGGCTACACCTTC. The chain has TRBV24-1 and TRBJ1-2; 8 bases agree with TRBD1. The V segment lost 4 bases and the J segment 4 bases; nucleotides outside the gene matches: 16. CDR3 length: 18 amino acids. Germline V gene sequence: CDR1 KGHDR, CDR2 SFDVKD.

This clonotype was picked up many times. DNA for the CDR3: TGTGCCAGCAGCCAAGACGCTAGAGGGACTGAAGCTTTCTTT. Its translation: CASSQDARGTEAFF. The rearrangement joins TRBV3-1 to TRBJ1-1; D is unclear. CDR1 LGHDT and CDR2 YNNKEL come from the germline V gene (reference sequence). Trimming cost V 0 bases and J 5 bases, with 10 bases left between them. The length of the CDR3 is 14 residues.

J is TRBJ2-3 and V is TRBV20-1; 15 bases agree with TRBD2. The CDR3 has 19 amino acids. With V trimmed by 6 bases and J by 0 bases, 13 bases remained unmatched. Germline-derived CDR1 and CDR2 are DFQATT and SNEGSKA (reference sequence). Here the CDR3 reads CSASDPGTSGRLSTDTQYF. CDR3 bases: TGCAGTGCCAGTGACCCCGGGACTAGCGGGAGGCTAAGCACAGATACGCAGTATTTT.

The rearrangement joins TRBV20-1 to TRBJ2-1; the D gene is possibly TRBD1 (5 bases). The length of the CDR3 is 13 residues. Trimming cost V 4 bases and J 5 bases, with 12 bases left between them. Germline loops: CDR1 DFQATT, CDR2 SNEGSKA (reference sequence). The CDR3 DNA reads TGCAGTGCTATGGGGCGGTTTAACAATGAGCAGTTCTTC. Translated: CSAMGRFNNEQFF.

The table lists this clonotype with a few counts. The chain combines TRBV20-1 with TRBJ2-1; a possible D gene is TRBD2 (6 bases). The CDR3 runs to 14 residues. V lost 6 bases, J lost 4 bases, and 16 bases lay in between. From germline, CDR1 is DFQATT and CDR2 SNEGSKA (reference sequence). The CDR3 here is CSARTTKYYNEQFF. The CDR3 DNA reads as TGCAGTGCCCGGACTACCAAGTATTACAATGAGCAGTTCTTC.

The CDR3: CASSFSRGDETQYF. In DNA form, the CDR3 reads TGCGCCAGCAGCTTCTCCAGGGGGGACGAGACCCAGTACTTC. This rearrangement joins TRBV5-1 to TRBJ2-5; a weak D match, TRBD1 (7 bases). This CDR3 region has 14 residues. The germline V gene encodes CDR1 SGHRS and CDR2 YFSETQ. V was trimmed by 2 bases and J by 5 bases, leaving 13 bases between them.

In its sample, this clonotype was seen a few times. V gene TRBV24-1 combines with J gene TRBJ2-5; 7 bases fit TRBD2. Germline V gene sequence: CDR1 KGHDR, CDR2 SFDVKD. V lost 3 bases to trimming and J lost 1 base; unmatched junction nucleotides: 1. The CDR3 covers 14 residues. This CDR3 reads CATSDGGVQETQYF. Here the CDR3 DNA reads TGTGCCACCAGTGATGGGGGGGTCCAAGAGACCCAGTACTTC.

This clonotype was picked up a small number of times. The genes are TRBV9 and TRBJ2-3; 10 bases map to TRBD2. V was clipped by 2 bases and J by 2 bases; unmatched bases: 8. Germline V lookup: CDR1 SGDLS, CDR2 YYNGEE. The CDR3 is made up of 17 amino acids. CDR3 DNA: TGTGCCAGCAGCGTTGGTTCCCTAGCGGGAGCCACAGATACGCAGTATTTT. It codes for CASSVGSLAGATDTQYF. The entire variable domain, with the rest obtained from reference TRBV9 and TRBJ2-3, is as follows: DSGVTQTPKHLITATGQRVTLRCSPRSGDLSVYWYQQSLDQGLQFLIQYYNGEERAKGNILERFSAQQFPDLHSELNLSSLELGDSALYFCASSVGSLAGATDTQYFGPGTRLTVL.

This clonotype was counted only a few times. This rearrangement joins TRBV6-1 to TRBJ2-1; TRBD2 might be the D (5 bases). With 6 bases removed from V and 5 bases from J, the gap between germline ends came to 8 bases. There are 12 residues in the CDR3. Germline V gene sequence: CDR1 MNHNS, CDR2 SASEGT. CDR3 loop: CASRLGNNEQFF. The CDR3, as DNA: TGTGCCAGCAGACTAGGGAACAATGAGCAGTTCTTC.